This T cell receptor (beta chain) originates from a study of cytomegalovirus exposure and HLA in healthy donors. General study findings and limits: Roughly uniform depth of sequencing across donors was assumed in presence/absence analyses. Earlier analysis looked at TCR beta V segments, and most were productive about 87% or about 30% of the time. One variant, a missense change in DCLRE1C, was linked in a later analysis to TCR beta V- and J-gene trimming. There were a few CMV-associated chains whose specificity for CMV antigens was confirmed in vitro.

The primer mix had 60 Vbeta and 13 Jbeta primers. Sequencing was performed with immunoSEQ multiplex PCR; in TCRdb, only in-frame clones are kept and a portion is missing. The data contain about 130,000 clones, 70% to 80% of them seen just once; the ten biggest clones take up under 1.5%. Trimming removed 7 bases at V and 2 bases at J, with 8 bases between. This CDR3 comprises 13 residues. Per the germline V gene, CDR1 is MGHDK and CDR2 is SYGVNS. Points on this clone: Its antigen remains unidentified.

Sequencing was carried out using PBMCs. This sequence was found in a middle-aged man in good health and CMV-seronegative. This chain uses TRBV25-1 with TRBJ2-2; D gene ambiguous. CDR3 nucleotide sequence: TGTGCCAGCAAGAAAAGCAACACCGGGGAGCTGTTTTTT. This codes for CASKKSNTGELFF.